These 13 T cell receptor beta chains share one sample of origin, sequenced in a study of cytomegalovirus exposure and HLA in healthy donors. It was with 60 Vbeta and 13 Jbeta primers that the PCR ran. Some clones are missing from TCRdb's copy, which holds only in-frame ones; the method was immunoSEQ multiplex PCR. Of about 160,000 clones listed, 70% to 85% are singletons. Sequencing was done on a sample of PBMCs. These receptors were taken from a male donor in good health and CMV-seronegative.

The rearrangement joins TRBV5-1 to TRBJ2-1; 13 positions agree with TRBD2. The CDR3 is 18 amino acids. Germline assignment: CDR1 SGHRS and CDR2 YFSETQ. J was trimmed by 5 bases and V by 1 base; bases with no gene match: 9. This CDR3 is CASSLSGTSGNRNNEQFF. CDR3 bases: TGCGCCAGCAGCTTGTCCGGGACTAGCGGGAATCGGAACAATGAGCAGTTCTTC.

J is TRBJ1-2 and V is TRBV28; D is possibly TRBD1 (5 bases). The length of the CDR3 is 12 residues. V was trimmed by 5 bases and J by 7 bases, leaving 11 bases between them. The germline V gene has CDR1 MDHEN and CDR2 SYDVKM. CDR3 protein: CASSRVTVGYTF. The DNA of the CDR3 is TGTGCCAGCAGTCGGGTGACAGTTGGCTACACCTTC.

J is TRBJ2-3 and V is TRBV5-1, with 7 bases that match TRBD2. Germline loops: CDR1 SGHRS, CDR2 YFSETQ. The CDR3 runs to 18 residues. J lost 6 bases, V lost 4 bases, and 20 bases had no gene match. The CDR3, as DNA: TGCGCCAGCAGCCCATCCACCGGGACGGCGGGAGTATTTGATACGCAGTATTTT. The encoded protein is CASSPSTGTAGVFDTQYF.

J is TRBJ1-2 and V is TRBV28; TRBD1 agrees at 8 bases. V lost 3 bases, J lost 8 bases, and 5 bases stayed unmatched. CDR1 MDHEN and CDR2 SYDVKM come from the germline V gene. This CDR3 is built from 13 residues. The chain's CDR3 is CASSLAGGRGYTF. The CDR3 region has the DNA TGTGCCAGCAGTTTGGCAGGGGGCAGGGGCTACACCTTC.

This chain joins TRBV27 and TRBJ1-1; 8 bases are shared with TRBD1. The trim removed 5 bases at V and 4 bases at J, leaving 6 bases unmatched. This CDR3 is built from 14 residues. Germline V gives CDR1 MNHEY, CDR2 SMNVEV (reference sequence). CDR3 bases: TGTGCCAGCAGTCAGACAGGGGAGTCCACTGAAGCTTTCTTT. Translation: CASSQTGESTEAFF.

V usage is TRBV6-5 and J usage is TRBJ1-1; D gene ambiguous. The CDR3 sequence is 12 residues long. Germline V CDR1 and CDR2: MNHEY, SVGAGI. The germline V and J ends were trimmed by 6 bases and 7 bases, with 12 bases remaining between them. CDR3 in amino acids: CASRRTGNEAFF. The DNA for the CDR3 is TGTGCCAGCAGACGGACGGGAAATGAAGCTTTCTTT.

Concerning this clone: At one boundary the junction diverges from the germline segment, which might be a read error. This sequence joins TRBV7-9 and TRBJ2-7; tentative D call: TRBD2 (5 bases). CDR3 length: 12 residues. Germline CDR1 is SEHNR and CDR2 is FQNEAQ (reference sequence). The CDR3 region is CSSSLGGVEQYF. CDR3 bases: TGTTCCAGCAGCTTAGGAGGTGTCGAGCAGTACTTC.

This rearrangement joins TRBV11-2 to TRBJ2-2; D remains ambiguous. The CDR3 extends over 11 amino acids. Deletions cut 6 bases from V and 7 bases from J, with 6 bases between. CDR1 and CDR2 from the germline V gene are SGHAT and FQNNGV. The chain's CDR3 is CASRILGELFF. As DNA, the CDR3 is TGTGCCAGCAGAATCCTCGGGGAGCTGTTTTTT.

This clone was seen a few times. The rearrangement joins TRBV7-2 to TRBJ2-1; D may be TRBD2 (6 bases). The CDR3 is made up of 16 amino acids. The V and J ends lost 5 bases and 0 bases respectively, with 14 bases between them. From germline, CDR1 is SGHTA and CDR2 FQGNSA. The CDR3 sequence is CASSPGTPSSYNEQFF. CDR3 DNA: TGTGCCAGCAGCCCGGGGACTCCGAGCTCCTACAATGAGCAGTTCTTC. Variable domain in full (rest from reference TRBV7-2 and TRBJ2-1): GAGVSQSPSNKVTEKGKDVELRCDPISGHTALYWYRQSLGQGLEFLIYFQGNSAPDKSGLPSDRFSAERTGGSVSTLTIQRTQQEDSAVYLCASSPGTPSSYNEQFFGPGTRLTVL.

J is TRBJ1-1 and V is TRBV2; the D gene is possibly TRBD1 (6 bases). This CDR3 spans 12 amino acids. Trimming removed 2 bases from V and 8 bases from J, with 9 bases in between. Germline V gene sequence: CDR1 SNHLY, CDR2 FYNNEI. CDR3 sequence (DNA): TGTGCCAGCAGTGAAAGCGGGACAGAAGCTTTCTTT. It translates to CASSESGTEAFF. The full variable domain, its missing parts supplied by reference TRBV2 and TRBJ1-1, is EPEVTQTPSHQVTQMGQEVILRCVPISNHLYFYWYRQILGQKVEFLVSFYNNEISEKSEIFDDQFSVERPDGSNFTLKIRSTKLEDSAMYFCASSESGTEAFFGQGTRLTVV.

Here the CDR3 reads CASSQDSVRPQSGYTF. The CDR3 bases are TGCGCCAGCAGCCAAGATAGTGTCCGGCCACAGAGTGGCTACACCTTC. This chain joins TRBV4-3 and TRBJ1-2; unclear D gene. V lost 0 bases and J lost 7, with 18 bases in between. The germline gives CDR1 LGHNA, CDR2 YSLEER. The CDR3 runs to 16 residues.

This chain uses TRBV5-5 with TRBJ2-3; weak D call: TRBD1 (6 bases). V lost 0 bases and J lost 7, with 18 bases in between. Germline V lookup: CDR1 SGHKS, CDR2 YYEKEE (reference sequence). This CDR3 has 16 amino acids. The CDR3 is CASSLGDTVLGNTQYF. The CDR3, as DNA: TGTGCCAGCAGCTTGGGGGACACCGTCCTCGGGAATACGCAGTATTTT.

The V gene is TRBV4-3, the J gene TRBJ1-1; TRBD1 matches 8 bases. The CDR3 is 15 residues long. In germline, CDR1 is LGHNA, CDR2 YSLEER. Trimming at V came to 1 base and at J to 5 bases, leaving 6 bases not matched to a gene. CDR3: CASSQAQGVRTEAFF. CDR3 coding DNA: TGCGCCAGCAGCCAAGCACAGGGGGTGCGGACTGAAGCTTTCTTT.